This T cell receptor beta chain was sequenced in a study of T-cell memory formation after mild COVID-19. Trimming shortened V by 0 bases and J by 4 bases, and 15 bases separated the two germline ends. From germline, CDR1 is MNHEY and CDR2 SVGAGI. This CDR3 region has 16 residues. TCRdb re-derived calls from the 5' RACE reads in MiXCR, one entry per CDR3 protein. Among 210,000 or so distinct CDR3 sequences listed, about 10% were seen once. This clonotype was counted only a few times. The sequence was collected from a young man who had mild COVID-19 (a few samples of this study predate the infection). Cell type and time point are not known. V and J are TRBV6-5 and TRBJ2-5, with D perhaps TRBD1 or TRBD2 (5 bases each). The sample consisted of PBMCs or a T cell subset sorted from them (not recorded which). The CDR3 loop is CASSYSTGTAGETQYF. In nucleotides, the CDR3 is TGTGCCAGCAGTTACTCGACGGGGACCGCGGGAGAGACCCAGTACTTC.